This entry lists 31 T cell receptor beta chains sequenced from one sample in a study of cytomegalovirus exposure and HLA in healthy donors. The primer mix had 60 Vbeta and 13 Jbeta primers. The repertoire was sequenced with immunoSEQ multiplex PCR; TCRdb's copy has only in-frame clones and lacks some. This repertoire shows some 150,000 clones, roughly 77% found once; its top ten account for 3% to 4%. Sequenced input: PBMCs. The receptors were gathered from a human donor in good health.

The V call is TRBV2, the J call TRBJ2-3, with 12 bases fitting TRBD2. This CDR3 region has 15 residues. Germline CDR1 is SNHLY and CDR2 is FYNNEI. V lost 5 bases, J lost 1 base, and 1 base stayed unmatched. The CDR3 DNA reads TGTGCCAGCAGTCTAGCGGGGGGGGGCACAGATACGCAGTATTTT. Its protein product is CASSLAGGGTDTQYF.

This rearrangement joins TRBV25-1 to TRBJ2-5; TRBD1 is a possible D gene (6 bases). The CDR3 spans 15 residues. V lost 1 base and J 2 bases, leaving 11 bases between the germline ends. Germline CDR1 reads MGHDK; CDR2 reads SYGVNS. The CDR3 protein is CASSEWTEAQETQYF. The CDR3 nucleotides are TGTGCCAGCAGTGAATGGACAGAGGCTCAAGAGACCCAGTACTTC.

The chain uses TRBV15 and TRBJ2-1; 7 positions agree with TRBD2. The V gene's germline CDR1 is LNHNV and CDR2 YYDKDF (reference sequence). Trimming at V came to 1 base and at J to 9 bases, leaving 9 bases not matched to a gene. This CDR3 contains 15 residues. CDR3 nucleotide sequence: TGTGCCACCAGCAGAGGGCGAGCGGGAAATATTGAGCAGTTCTTC. Residues: CATSRGRAGNIEQFF.

The chain links TRBV5-4 to TRBJ2-2; the D is unclear. Germline V gives CDR1 SGHNT, CDR2 YYREEE (reference sequence). Trimming removed 6 bases at V and 5 bases at J, with 14 bases between. The CDR3 is 14 amino acids. This chain's CDR3 is CASKKKEQTGELFF. The CDR3 nucleotides are TGTGCCAGCAAAAAGAAAGAACAGACCGGGGAGCTGTTTTTT. The full variable domain, in which reference TRBV5-4 and TRBJ2-2 provide the parts outside the CDR3, is ETGVTQSPTHLIKTRGQQVTLRCSSQSGHNTVSWYQQALGQGPQFIFQYYREEENGRGNFPPRFSGLQFPNYSSELNVNALELDDSALYLCASKKKEQTGELFFGEGSRLTVL.

The gene calls are TRBV19 and TRBJ1-1, with D possibly TRBD1 on 6 matching bases. V dropped 4 bases and J dropped 1 base, with 13 bases sitting between them. CDR3 length: 15 amino acids. CDR1 is LNHDA and CDR2 is SQIVND in the germline V gene (reference sequence). Here the CDR3 reads CASSTQGAGNTEAFF. The CDR3 bases are TGTGCCAGTAGTACACAGGGAGCAGGGAACACTGAAGCTTTCTTT. Based on the CDR3 plus reference TRBV19 and TRBJ1-1, the full variable domain is DGGITQSPKYLFRKEGQNVTLSCEQNLNHDAMYWYRQDPGQGLRLIYYSQIVNDFQKGDIAEGYSVSREKKESFPLTVTSAQKNPTAFYLCASSTQGAGNTEAFFGQGTRLTVV.

CDR3 amino acids: CASKDTASSYEQYF. The CDR3 DNA follows: TGTGCCAGTAAGGACACTGCAAGCTCCTACGAGCAGTACTTC. This chain joins TRBV19 and TRBJ2-7; a weak D match, TRBD1 (5 bases). V lost 7 bases and J lost 0, with 13 bases in between. CDR1 and CDR2 from the germline V gene are LNHDA and SQIVND (reference sequence). The CDR3 length is 14 residues.

The chain joins TRBV30 to TRBJ1-2; D unclear. Germline CDR1 GTSNPN, CDR2 SVGIG (reference sequence). V was cut by 0 bases and J by 7 bases, with 9 bases left in between. The CDR3 is 12 residues long. CDR3 in amino acids: CAWSVVPGGYTF. As DNA, the CDR3 is TGTGCCTGGAGTGTGGTGCCGGGTGGCTACACCTTC.

The rearrangement uses TRBV5-1 and TRBJ2-2, with D possibly matching TRBD2 (5 bases). The germline V gene has CDR1 SGHRS and CDR2 YFSETQ. With 4 bases removed from V and 0 bases from J, the gap between germline ends came to 7 bases. The CDR3 loop spans 14 amino acids. CDR3: CASSEGTNTGELFF. CDR3 nucleotide sequence: TGCGCCAGCAGCGAGGGTACGAACACCGGGGAGCTGTTTTTT. Together with reference TRBV5-1 and TRBJ2-2, the CDR3 gives the full variable domain: KAGVTQTPRYLIKTRGQQVTLSCSPISGHRSVSWYQQTPGQGLQFLFEYFSETQRNKGNFPGRFSGRQFSNSRSEMNVSTLELGDSALYLCASSEGTNTGELFFGEGSRLTVL.

This clone was seen just once. V usage is TRBV18 and J usage is TRBJ1-5; D is undetermined. Germline V lookup: CDR1 KGHSH, CDR2 LQKENI. CDR3 size: 16 residues. Trimming took off 3 bases at V and 4 bases at J, with 16 bases between the two ends. In DNA, the CDR3 is TGTGCCAGCTCACCTGCGGGTCAGAACTTAAATCAGCCCCAGCATTTT. Amino acids: CASSPAGQNLNQPQHF.

The chain carries TRBV28 and TRBJ2-7; maybe TRBD1 (6 bases). The V gene lost 2 bases and the J gene lost 6 bases, with 20 bases spanning the gap. Germline V CDR1 and CDR2: MDHEN, SYDVKM. The CDR3 spans 16 residues. CDR3 loop: CASSLVAGVGTGEQYF. The DNA for the CDR3 is TGTGCCAGCAGTTTAGTGGCAGGGGTTGGTACTGGCGAGCAGTACTTC.

The rearrangement uses TRBV7-2 and TRBJ1-3; no clear D gene. Germline CDR1 is SGHTA and CDR2 is FQGNSA. Trimming took 2 bases from V and 0 from J, leaving 11 bases between them. The CDR3 totals 16 residues. The CDR3 loop is CASSLKPGSSGNTIYF. In nucleotides, the CDR3 is TGTGCCAGCAGCTTAAAGCCCGGGTCCTCTGGAAACACCATATATTTT. Together with reference TRBV7-2 and TRBJ1-3, the CDR3 gives the full variable domain: GAGVSQSPSNKVTEKGKDVELRCDPISGHTALYWYRQSLGQGLEFLIYFQGNSAPDKSGLPSDRFSAERTGGSVSTLTIQRTQQEDSAVYLCASSLKPGSSGNTIYFGEGSWLTVV.

This chain joins TRBV7-9 and TRBJ2-2, with TRBD1 matching 11 bases. Looked up from germline, CDR1 is SEHNR and CDR2 is FQNEAQ (reference sequence). The CDR3 totals 17 residues. After removal of 5 bases from V and 0 bases from J, the junction contained 5 bases not matched to a gene. CDR3 nucleotide sequence: TGTGCCAGCAGCCCGGGGACAGGGGGTACGAACACCGGGGAGCTGTTTTTT. Translation gives CASSPGTGGTNTGELFF.

V usage is TRBV6-5 and J usage is TRBJ2-7; D not certain. CDR1 MNHEY and CDR2 SVGAGI come from the germline V gene. This CDR3 is built from 11 residues. The germline V and J ends were trimmed by 7 bases and 5 bases, with 9 bases remaining between them. As DNA, the CDR3 is TGTGCCAGCAATGATGGGCACGAGCAGTACTTC. Protein: CASNDGHEQYF.

The chain carries TRBV11-2 and TRBJ2-7, with D maybe TRBD1 (6 bases). Trimming cost V 4 bases and J 1 base, with 14 bases left between them. CDR1 is SGHAT, CDR2 FQNNGV, per germline. The CDR3 covers 15 residues. DNA of the CDR3: TGTGCCAGCAGCTCCTCCCGGGACAAATCCTACGAGCAGTACTTC. Encoded protein: CASSSSRDKSYEQYF. Complete variable domain (other parts from reference TRBV11-2 and TRBJ2-7): EAGVAQSPRYKIIEKRQSVAFWCNPISGHATLYWYQQILGQGPKLLIQFQNNGVVDDSQLPKDRFSAERLKGVDSTLKIQPAKLEDSAVYLCASSSSRDKSYEQYFGPGTRLTVT.

This clone showed up just a few times. This chain connects TRBV5-4 to TRBJ1-1, with D perhaps matching TRBD1 (6 bases). The V end lost 1 base, the J end lost 3 bases, and 16 bases lay between the germline ends. Germline loops: CDR1 SGHNT, CDR2 YYREEE (reference sequence). The CDR3 loop spans 16 amino acids. The CDR3 DNA is TGTGCCAGCAGCTTGTTCAGGGGCGGGGGGGACACTGAAGCTTTCTTT. This sequence encodes CASSLFRGGGDTEAFF.

This sequence joins TRBV9 and TRBJ2-2; D gene uncertain. The germline V and J ends were trimmed by 3 bases and 3 bases, with 9 bases remaining between them. The CDR3 consists of 14 residues. Germline-derived CDR1 and CDR2 are SGDLS and YYNGEE. The CDR3 DNA follows: TGTGCCAGCAGCGGGAGAGCTTACACCGGGGAGCTGTTTTTT. This encodes CASSGRAYTGELFF.

This chain links TRBV9 with TRBJ2-1; no definite D call. The CDR3 has 14 amino acids. V lost 4 bases to trimming and J lost 3 bases, with 11 bases between them. CDR1 and CDR2 from the germline V gene are SGDLS and YYNGEE. The CDR3 sequence is CASSPSSGYNEQFF. CDR3 in DNA: TGTGCCAGCAGCCCTTCTTCGGGCTACAATGAGCAGTTCTTC.

The chain couples TRBV4-1 to TRBJ1-5, with D hard to call. Germline CDR1 is MGHRA and CDR2 is YSYEKL. The CDR3 length is 15 residues. The V end lost 1 base, the J end lost 7 bases, and 14 bases lay between the germline ends. This chain's CDR3 is CASSQGIGFGQPQHF. CDR3 coding DNA: TGCGCCAGCAGCCAAGGGATTGGGTTCGGGCAGCCCCAGCATTTT.

V gene TRBV19 combines with J gene TRBJ1-1; D is possibly TRBD1 (5 bases). This CDR3 has 15 amino acids. Germline CDR1 reads LNHDA; CDR2 reads SQIVND (reference sequence). Trimming removed 0 bases from V and 6 bases from J, with 14 bases in between. CDR3 DNA sequence: TGTGCCAGTAGTATAGATCCAGGGATGAGGCCTGAAGCTTTCTTT. As protein: CASSIDPGMRPEAFF.

The chain couples TRBV2 to TRBJ2-2; 8 nucleotides line up with TRBD1. V lost 5 bases to trimming and J lost 13 bases; unmatched junction nucleotides: 6. The CDR3 consists of 12 residues. Germline CDR1 SNHLY, CDR2 FYNNEI. CDR3 amino acids: CASSPDRGRLFF. Here the CDR3 DNA reads TGTGCCAGCAGTCCTGACAGGGGAAGGCTGTTTTTT.

This sequence joins TRBV5-4 and TRBJ2-3, with 14 bases identical to TRBD2. This CDR3 comprises 18 residues. V was clipped by 4 bases and J by 4 bases; unmatched bases: 11. CDR1 and CDR2 from the germline V gene are SGHNT and YYREEE (reference sequence). The CDR3 is CASSSRLAGGLGADTQYF. CDR3 coding DNA: TGTGCCAGCAGCAGCAGACTAGCGGGGGGGCTTGGCGCAGATACGCAGTATTTT. The entire variable domain, with the rest obtained from reference TRBV5-4 and TRBJ2-3, is as follows: ETGVTQSPTHLIKTRGQQVTLRCSSQSGHNTVSWYQQALGQGPQFIFQYYREEENGRGNFPPRFSGLQFPNYSSELNVNALELDDSALYLCASSSRLAGGLGADTQYFGPGTRLTVL.

In this sample, this clone turned up once. The chain employs TRBV4-2 and TRBJ1-1; D is unclear. Deletions cut 4 bases from V and 5 bases from J, with 8 bases between. The CDR3 covers 12 residues. Germline assignment: CDR1 LGHNA and CDR2 YNFKEQ. The CDR3 nucleotides read TGTGCCAGCAGCCTCACGGGGACTGAAGCTTTCTTT. As protein: CASSLTGTEAFF.

V and J are TRBV5-8 and TRBJ2-7; D may be TRBD1 (7 bases). Trimming left V 0 bases short and J 6 bases short, with 19 bases between. This CDR3 has 16 residues. CDR1 is SGHTS, CDR2 YDEGEE, per germline. In DNA, the CDR3 is TGTGCCAGCAGCTTGGACAGGGGACTGGGGGAAGGCGAGCAGTACTTC. The encoded protein is CASSLDRGLGEGEQYF.

This clone was detected a few times. The chain uses TRBV19 and TRBJ2-6; 8 bases are a match to TRBD2. CDR3 size: 15 residues. Looked up from germline, CDR1 is LNHDA and CDR2 is SQIVND (reference sequence). V shed 7 bases and J 1 base; nucleotides not matched to a gene: 3. CDR3 DNA: TGTGCCAGTATCGCGGGGGGTTCTGGGGCCAACGTCCTGACTTTC. Protein sequence: CASIAGGSGANVLTF.

The chain links TRBV5-6 to TRBJ2-4; a possible D gene is TRBD1 (6 bases). CDR3 length equals 13 residues. V lost 4 bases to trimming and J lost 7 bases, with 12 bases between them. Germline V CDR1 and CDR2: SGHDT, YYEEEE. The CDR3 DNA reads TGTGCCAGCAGCCCGCCAGGGGTGAACATTCAGTACTTC. It translates to CASSPPGVNIQYF.

The chain recombines TRBV5-4 with TRBJ2-5, with 8 bases fitting TRBD1. V lost 0 bases, J lost 5 bases, and 9 bases stayed unmatched. The CDR3 has 16 amino acids. The germline gives CDR1 SGHNT, CDR2 YYREEE (reference sequence). The CDR3: CASSLGTGWMSETQYF. CDR3 sequence (DNA): TGTGCCAGCAGCTTGGGGACAGGGTGGATGTCTGAGACCCAGTACTTC.

This rearrangement joins TRBV25-1 to TRBJ2-7; the D gene is possibly TRBD1 (5 bases). V was trimmed by 2 bases and J by 6 bases, leaving 11 bases between them. The germline V gene has CDR1 MGHDK and CDR2 SYGVNS. This CDR3 contains 13 residues. CDR3 in DNA: TGTGCCAGCAGTGAAAGGGGTAACGGCGAGCAGTACTTC. This codes for CASSERGNGEQYF.

The chain links TRBV5-6 to TRBJ2-1; D possibly corresponds to TRBD2 (5 bases). Trimming cost V 3 bases and J 9 bases, with 13 bases left between them. The CDR3 contains 13 residues. From germline, CDR1 is SGHDT and CDR2 YYEEEE. The CDR3 sequence: CASSSPGWGEQFF. In nucleotides, the CDR3 is TGTGCCAGCAGCTCTCCGGGATGGGGTGAGCAGTTCTTC. Looking up the rest from reference TRBV5-6 and TRBJ2-1 gives the full variable domain: DAGVTQSPTHLIKTRGQQVTLRCSPKSGHDTVSWYQQALGQGPQFIFQYYEEEERQRGNFPDRFSGHQFPNYSSELNVNALLLGDSALYLCASSSPGWGEQFFGPGTRLTVL.

This clone was counted between two and nine times. This chain connects TRBV6-4 to TRBJ1-1; possibly TRBD1 for D (6 bases). The CDR3 sequence is 16 residues long. V gave up 5 bases and J gave up 2 bases, with 18 bases separating them. Germline assignment: CDR1 MRHNA and CDR2 SNTAGT. CDR3 nucleotides: TGTGCCAGCAGTTCTCTTCCCGGGACACCTAACACTGAAGCTTTCTTT. As protein: CASSSLPGTPNTEAFF.

V is TRBV9 and J is TRBJ1-5; D perhaps matches TRBD1 (6 bases). Germline lookup yields CDR1 SGDLS and CDR2 YYNGEE. This CDR3 region has 12 residues. Trimming pared 8 bases from V and 8 bases from J, leaving 14 bases between. The CDR3, as DNA: TGTGCCAGGCGGGGGCACCCGAAGCCCCAGCATTTT. Its translation is CARRGHPKPQHF.

CDR3 loop: CASSREILADYYEQYF. DNA of the CDR3: TGTGCCAGCAGCCGTGAAATACTAGCGGATTACTACGAGCAGTACTTC. V and J are TRBV5-6 and TRBJ2-7; 8 nucleotides line up with TRBD2. With 4 bases clipped from V and 3 bases from J, the junction kept 12 bases outside the gene matches. The CDR3 extends over 16 amino acids. Germline V lookup: CDR1 SGHDT, CDR2 YYEEEE.